This T cell receptor (beta chain) was identified in a study of naive and memory T cell subsets. Trimming left V 1 base short and J 1 base short, with 10 bases between. CDR3 length: 15 residues. The germline V gene has CDR1 LGHNT and CDR2 FRNRAP. The treatment was: skin biopsy from PPD injection site in Mantoux-positive individual. An oligonucleotide containing a UMI was ligated to the 3' end of TCR cDNA. Four PCR rounds used nested alpha and beta constant region primers plus the SP2 primer. TCRdb called the UMI-ligation and nested PCR reads again in MiXCR, with one record for every CDR3 protein. This table has 30,000 to 35,000 distinct CDR3 sequences, approximately 7.1% appearing once. This clonotype occurred many times. Its antigen remains unknown. General study findings and limits: The RNA method is potentially sensitive to activation and differentiation changes. Far more TCRs reportedly came from tuberculin skin test site biopsies.

The TCR was taken from an adult in good health. This sequence joins TRBV12-5 and TRBJ1-1; no definite D call. The sequencing used skin, collected from a tuberculin skin test site. The CDR3 sequence is CASGLAVTQNTEAFF. The CDR3 bases are TGTGCTAGTGGTTTGGCCGTGACACAGAACACTGAAGCTTTCTTT.